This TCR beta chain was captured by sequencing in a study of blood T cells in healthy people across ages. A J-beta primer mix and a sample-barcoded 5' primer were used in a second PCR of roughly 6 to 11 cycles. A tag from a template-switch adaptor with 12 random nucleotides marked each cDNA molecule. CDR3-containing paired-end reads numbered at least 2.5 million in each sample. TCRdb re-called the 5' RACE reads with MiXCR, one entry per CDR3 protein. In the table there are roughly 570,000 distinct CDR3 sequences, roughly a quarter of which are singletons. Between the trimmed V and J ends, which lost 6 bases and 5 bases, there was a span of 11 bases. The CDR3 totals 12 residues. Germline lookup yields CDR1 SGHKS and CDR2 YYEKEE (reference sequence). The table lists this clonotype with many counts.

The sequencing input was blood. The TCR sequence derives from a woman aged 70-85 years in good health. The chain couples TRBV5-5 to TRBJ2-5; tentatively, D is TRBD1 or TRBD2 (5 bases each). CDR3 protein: CASTGTLETQYF. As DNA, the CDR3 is TGTGCCAGCACGGGGACGCTTGAGACCCAGTACTTC.